These T cell receptor beta chains were read from a single sample in a study of beta chain features in type 1 diabetes. This table comes from immunoSEQ multiplex PCR, and its TCRdb copy is limited to in-frame clones, with some not included. This sample has just over 450,000 clones; around 30% occur once, and the top ten carry around 0.065%. The sequenced sample was naive CD4+ T cells from blood. Every receptor here comes from a young man in good health. Both conserved end residues are part of each CDR3. The order of the fields is D gene, CDR3 length, J gene, clone size, V gene, CDR3 DNA, CDR3 protein. A D gene is named only where the DNA matches it firmly. Clone size is stated in some rows and not others, as once, few, many or a class when expanded.

D gene: TRBD2
CDR3 length: 15
J gene: TRBJ2-3
clone size: few
V gene: TRBV29-1
CDR3 DNA: TGCAGCGTATCGAACGGGGCGGGAGGTGCAGATACGCAGTATTTT
CDR3 protein: CSVSNGAGGADTQYF

D gene: -
CDR3 length: 12
J gene: TRBJ2-1
clone size: few
V gene: TRBV30
CDR3 DNA: TGTGCCTGGAGAACAGGTTTTGGTGAGCAGTTCTTC
CDR3 protein: CAWRTGFGEQFF

D gene: TRBD1
CDR3 length: 17
J gene: TRBJ2-7
clone size: -
V gene: TRBV4-2
CDR3 DNA: TGTGCCAGCAGCCAAGTGGGACAGATCGGCCAGAGCGACGAGCAGTACTTC
CDR3 protein: CASSQVGQIGQSDEQYF

D gene: -
CDR3 length: 10
J gene: TRBJ2-5
clone size: -
V gene: TRBV2
CDR3 DNA: TGTGCCAGCAGTAGGGCCCGCCAGTACTTC
CDR3 protein: CASSRARQYF

D gene: -
CDR3 length: 13
J gene: TRBJ2-7
clone size: few
V gene: TRBV4-2
CDR3 DNA: TGTGCCAGCAGCCGCGAAGAGTCTGGCAAGCAGTACTTC
CDR3 protein: CASSREESGKQYF

D gene: -
CDR3 length: 16
J gene: TRBJ1-2
clone size: -
V gene: TRBV15
CDR3 DNA: TGTGCCACCAGCAGAGATCTGGCGCTGCCCGGGAATGGCTACACCTTC
CDR3 protein: CATSRDLALPGNGYTF

D gene: -
CDR3 length: 15
J gene: TRBJ2-6
clone size: -
V gene: TRBV5-1
CDR3 DNA: TGCGCCAGCAGCTCCAGGGACTCTGGGGCCAACGTCCTGACTTTC
CDR3 protein: CASSSRDSGANVLTF

D gene: -
CDR3 length: 14
J gene: TRBJ1-1
clone size: -
V gene: TRBV30
CDR3 DNA: TGTGCCTGGAGTCTGGGGCGGATGAACACTGAAGCTTTCTTT
CDR3 protein: CAWSLGRMNTEAFF

D gene: TRBD1
CDR3 length: 14
J gene: TRBJ1-2
clone size: -
V gene: TRBV7-2
CDR3 DNA: TGTGCCAGCAGCGTGCGACAGGGAAACTATGGCTACACCTTC
CDR3 protein: CASSVRQGNYGYTF

D gene: -
CDR3 length: 16
J gene: TRBJ2-1
clone size: -
V gene: TRBV7-6
CDR3 DNA: TGTGCCAGCAGCTTAGAAGCGCGGAGCTCCTACAATGAGCAGTTCTTC
CDR3 protein: CASSLEARSSYNEQFF

D gene: -
CDR3 length: 12
J gene: TRBJ2-2
clone size: -
V gene: TRBV29-1
CDR3 DNA: TGCAGCGCGGGCGGGTCCACCGGGGAGCTGTTTTTT
CDR3 protein: CSAGGSTGELFF

D gene: -
CDR3 length: 15
J gene: TRBJ2-2
clone size: few
V gene: TRBV29-1
CDR3 DNA: TGCAGCGCTTGCCTCGACAGCCCGAACACCGGGGAGCTGTTTTTT
CDR3 protein: CSACLDSPNTGELFF

D gene: TRBD2
CDR3 length: 16
J gene: TRBJ2-7
clone size: -
V gene: TRBV15
CDR3 DNA: TGTGCCACCAGCAGGGCCGGGACTAGCGGAACCTACGAGCAGTACTTC
CDR3 protein: CATSRAGTSGTYEQYF

D gene: -
CDR3 length: 17
J gene: TRBJ2-3
clone size: -
V gene: TRBV7-2
CDR3 DNA: TGTGCCAGCAGCTTAGGGCCGGGCAGCGGGACAACAGATACGCAGTATTTT
CDR3 protein: CASSLGPGSGTTDTQYF

D gene: -
CDR3 length: 14
J gene: TRBJ2-3
clone size: -
V gene: TRBV9
CDR3 DNA: TGTGCCAGCAGCGTAGAACAGGGCACAGATACGCAGTATTTT
CDR3 protein: CASSVEQGTDTQYF

D gene: -
CDR3 length: 13
J gene: TRBJ1-5
clone size: -
V gene: TRBV2
CDR3 DNA: TGTGCCAGCAGGGGTGACAGCAATCAGCCCCAGCATTTT
CDR3 protein: CASRGDSNQPQHF

D gene: TRBD2
CDR3 length: 14
J gene: TRBJ2-7
clone size: -
V gene: TRBV5-1
CDR3 DNA: TGCGCCAGCAGCTTAACAGCGGGGGACTACGAGCAGTACTTC
CDR3 protein: CASSLTAGDYEQYF

D gene: -
CDR3 length: 17
J gene: TRBJ2-5
clone size: -
V gene: TRBV5-1
CDR3 DNA: TGCGCCAGCAGCTTGGGACCGCGGGCGGGAAGCCAAGAGACCCAGTACTTC
CDR3 protein: CASSLGPRAGSQETQYF

D gene: -
CDR3 length: 13
J gene: TRBJ2-1
clone size: few
V gene: TRBV19
CDR3 DNA: TGTGCCAGTAGAGGACCGGGGTTGAATGAGCAGTTCTTC
CDR3 protein: CASRGPGLNEQFF

D gene: -
CDR3 length: 15
J gene: TRBJ2-2
clone size: -
V gene: TRBV9
CDR3 DNA: TGTGCCAGCAGCGTATGGGCAGCGAACACCGGGGAGCTGTTTTTT
CDR3 protein: CASSVWAANTGELFF

D gene: TRBD1
CDR3 length: 14
J gene: TRBJ2-1
clone size: -
V gene: TRBV7-8
CDR3 DNA: TGTGCCAGCAGCTTACGGACAGGGGGGAATGAGCAGTTCTTC
CDR3 protein: CASSLRTGGNEQFF

D gene: -
CDR3 length: 13
J gene: TRBJ1-1
clone size: -
V gene: TRBV6-5
CDR3 DNA: TGTGCCAGCAGTTACAGGGAAGGCACTGAAGCTTTCTTT
CDR3 protein: CASSYREGTEAFF

D gene: -
CDR3 length: 14
J gene: TRBJ1-5
clone size: -
V gene: TRBV15
CDR3 DNA: TGTGCCACCAGCCCCCGGCGGGTTGGGCAGCCCCAGCATTTT
CDR3 protein: CATSPRRVGQPQHF

D gene: -
CDR3 length: 15
J gene: TRBJ2-3
clone size: few
V gene: TRBV4-3
CDR3 DNA: TGCGCCAGCAGCCAAGCGCGAAGTAGCGCAGATACGCAGTATTTT
CDR3 protein: CASSQARSSADTQYF

D gene: -
CDR3 length: 11
J gene: TRBJ2-5
clone size: -
V gene: TRBV20-1
CDR3 DNA: TGCAGTGCTAGAGTGCAAGAGACCCAGTACTTC
CDR3 protein: CSARVQETQYF

D gene: -
CDR3 length: 13
J gene: TRBJ1-1
clone size: -
V gene: TRBV5-1
CDR3 DNA: TGCGCCAGCAGCGTCACAGGGCCGGCTGAAGCTTTCTTT
CDR3 protein: CASSVTGPAEAFF

D gene: TRBD1
CDR3 length: 15
J gene: TRBJ1-1
clone size: few
V gene: TRBV30
CDR3 DNA: TGTGCCTGGAGTACAGGACAGGGGTCAAGAACTGAAGCTTTCTTT
CDR3 protein: CAWSTGQGSRTEAFF

D gene: -
CDR3 length: 11
J gene: TRBJ2-3
clone size: -
V gene: TRBV30
CDR3 DNA: TGTGCCTGGGAGGAAAGAGATACGCAGTATTTT
CDR3 protein: CAWEERDTQYF